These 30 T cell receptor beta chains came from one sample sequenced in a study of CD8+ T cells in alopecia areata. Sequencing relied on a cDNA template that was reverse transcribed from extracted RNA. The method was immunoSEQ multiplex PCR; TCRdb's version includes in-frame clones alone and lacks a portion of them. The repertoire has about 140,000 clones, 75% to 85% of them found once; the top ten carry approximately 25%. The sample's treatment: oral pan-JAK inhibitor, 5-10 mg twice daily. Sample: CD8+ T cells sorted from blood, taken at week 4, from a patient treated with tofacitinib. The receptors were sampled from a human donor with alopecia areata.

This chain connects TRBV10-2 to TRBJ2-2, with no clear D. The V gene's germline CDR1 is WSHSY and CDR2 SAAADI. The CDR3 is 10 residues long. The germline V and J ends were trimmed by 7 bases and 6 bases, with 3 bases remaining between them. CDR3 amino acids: CASKAGELFF. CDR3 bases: TGCGCCAGCAAGGCCGGGGAGCTGTTTTTT.

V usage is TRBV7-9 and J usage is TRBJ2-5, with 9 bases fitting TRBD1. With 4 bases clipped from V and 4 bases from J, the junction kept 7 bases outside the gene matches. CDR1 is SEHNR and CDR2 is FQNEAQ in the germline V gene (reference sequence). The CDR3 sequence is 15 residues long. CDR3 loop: CASSSPDRGTETQYF. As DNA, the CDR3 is TGTGCCAGCAGCTCGCCGGACAGGGGTACAGAGACCCAGTACTTC. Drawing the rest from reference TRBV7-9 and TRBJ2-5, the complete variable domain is DTGVSQNPRHKITKRGQNVTFRCDPISEHNRLYWYRQTLGQGPEFLTYFQNEAQLEKSRLLSDRFSAERPKGSFSTLEIQRTEQGDSAMYLCASSSPDRGTETQYFGPGTRLLVL.

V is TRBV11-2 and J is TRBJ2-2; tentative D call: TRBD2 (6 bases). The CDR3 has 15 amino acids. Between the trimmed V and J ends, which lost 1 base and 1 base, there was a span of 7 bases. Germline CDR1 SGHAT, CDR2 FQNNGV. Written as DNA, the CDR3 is TGTGCCAGCAGCTTAGTGCGGGGGAACACCGGGGAGCTGTTTTTT. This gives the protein CASSLVRGNTGELFF.

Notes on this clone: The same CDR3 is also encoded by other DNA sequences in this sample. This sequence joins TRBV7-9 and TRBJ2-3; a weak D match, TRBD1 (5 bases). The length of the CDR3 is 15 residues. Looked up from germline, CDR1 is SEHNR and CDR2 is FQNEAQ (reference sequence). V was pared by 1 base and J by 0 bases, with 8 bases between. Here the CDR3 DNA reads TGTGCCAGCAGCTTAGGACAGTTTAGCACAGATACGCAGTATTTT. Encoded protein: CASSLGQFSTDTQYF.

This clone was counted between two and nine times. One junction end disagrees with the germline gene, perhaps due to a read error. The CDR3 here is CASTQPGYNEQFF. The CDR3 bases are TGCGCCAGCACCCAACCAGGCTACAATGAGCAGTTCTTC. This chain connects TRBV4-1 to TRBJ2-1; D remains unclear. CDR3 length: 13 amino acids. Germline CDR1 is MGHRA and CDR2 is YSYEKL.

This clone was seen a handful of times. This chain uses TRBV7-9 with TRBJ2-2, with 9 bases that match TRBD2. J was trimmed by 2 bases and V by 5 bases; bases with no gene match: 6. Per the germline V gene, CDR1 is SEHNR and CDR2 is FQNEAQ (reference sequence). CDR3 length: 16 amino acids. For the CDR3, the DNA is TGTGCCAGCAGCCCTACTCTAGCGGGAAACACCGGGGAGCTGTTTTTT. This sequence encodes CASSPTLAGNTGELFF.

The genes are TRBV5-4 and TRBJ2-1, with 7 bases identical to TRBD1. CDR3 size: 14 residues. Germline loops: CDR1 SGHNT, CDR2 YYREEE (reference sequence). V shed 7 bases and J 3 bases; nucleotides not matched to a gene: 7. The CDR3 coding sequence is TGTGCCAGCGGTAGAAGGGACAGCTACAATGAGCAGTTCTTC. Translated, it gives CASGRRDSYNEQFF.

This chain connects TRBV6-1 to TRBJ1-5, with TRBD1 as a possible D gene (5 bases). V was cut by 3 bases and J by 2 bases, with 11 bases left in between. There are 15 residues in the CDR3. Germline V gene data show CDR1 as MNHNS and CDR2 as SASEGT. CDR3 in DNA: TGTGCCAGCAGTGATGACTGGGACGGCAATCAGCCCCAGCATTTT. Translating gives CASSDDWDGNQPQHF.

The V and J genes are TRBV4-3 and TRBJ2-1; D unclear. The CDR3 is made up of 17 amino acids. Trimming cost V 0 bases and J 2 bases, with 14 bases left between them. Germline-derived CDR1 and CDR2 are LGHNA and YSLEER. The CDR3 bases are TGCGCCAGCAGCCAAGATTATCGGCTAGTCCCCTACAATGAGCAGTTCTTC. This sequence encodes CASSQDYRLVPYNEQFF.

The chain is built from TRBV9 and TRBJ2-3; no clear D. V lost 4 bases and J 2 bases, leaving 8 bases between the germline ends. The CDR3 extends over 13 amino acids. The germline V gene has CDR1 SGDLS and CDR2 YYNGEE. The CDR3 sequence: CASSWVDTDTQYF. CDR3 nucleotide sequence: TGTGCCAGCAGCTGGGTAGACACAGATACGCAGTATTTT.

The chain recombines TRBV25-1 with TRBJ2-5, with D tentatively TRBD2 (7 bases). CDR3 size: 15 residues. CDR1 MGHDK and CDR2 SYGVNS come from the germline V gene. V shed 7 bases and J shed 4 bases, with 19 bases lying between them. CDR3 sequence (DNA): TGTGCCAGCAATCATTTCTGGGGGGGGCCAGAGACCCAGTACTTC. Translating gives CASNHFWGGPETQYF. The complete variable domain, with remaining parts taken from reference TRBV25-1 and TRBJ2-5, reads EADIYQTPRYLVIGTGKKITLECSQTMGHDKMYWYQQDPGMELHLIHYSYGVNSTEKGDLSSESTVSRIRTEHFPLTLESARPSHTSQYLCASNHFWGGPETQYFGPGTRLLVL.

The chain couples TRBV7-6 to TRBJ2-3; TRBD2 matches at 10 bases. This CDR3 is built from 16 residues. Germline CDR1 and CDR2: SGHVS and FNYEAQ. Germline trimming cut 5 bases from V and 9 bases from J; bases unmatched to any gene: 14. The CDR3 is CASSPPLAGVKGTQYF. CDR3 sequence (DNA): TGTGCCAGCAGCCCCCCCCTAGCGGGGGTGAAAGGGACGCAGTATTTT.

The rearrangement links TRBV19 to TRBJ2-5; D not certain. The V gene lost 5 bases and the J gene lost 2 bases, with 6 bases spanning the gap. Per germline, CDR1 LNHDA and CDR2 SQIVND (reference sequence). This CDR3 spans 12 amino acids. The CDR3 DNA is TGTGCCAGTAGTGGGTTACAAGAGACCCAGTACTTC. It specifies CASSGLQETQYF. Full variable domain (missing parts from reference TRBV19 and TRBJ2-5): DGGITQSPKYLFRKEGQNVTLSCEQNLNHDAMYWYRQDPGQGLRLIYYSQIVNDFQKGDIAEGYSVSREKKESFPLTVTSAQKNPTAFYLCASSGLQETQYFGPGTRLLVL.

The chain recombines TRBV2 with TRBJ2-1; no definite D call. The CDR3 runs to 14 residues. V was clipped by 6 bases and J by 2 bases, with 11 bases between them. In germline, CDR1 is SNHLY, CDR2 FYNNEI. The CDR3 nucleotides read TGTGCCAGCAGCGGCCCGGCCACCTACAATGAGCAGTTCTTC. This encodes CASSGPATYNEQFF. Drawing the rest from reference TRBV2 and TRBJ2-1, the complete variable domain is EPEVTQTPSHQVTQMGQEVILRCVPISNHLYFYWYRQILGQKVEFLVSFYNNEISEKSEIFDDQFSVERPDGSNFTLKIRSTKLEDSAMYFCASSGPATYNEQFFGPGTRLTVL.

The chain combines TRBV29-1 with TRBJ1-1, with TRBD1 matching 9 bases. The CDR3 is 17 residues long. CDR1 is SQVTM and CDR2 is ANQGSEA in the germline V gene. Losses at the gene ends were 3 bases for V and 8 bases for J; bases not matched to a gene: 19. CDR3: CSVDRVITGGSLEEAFF. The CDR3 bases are TGCAGCGTTGATCGGGTGATTACAGGGGGCTCGTTGGAGGAAGCTTTCTTT. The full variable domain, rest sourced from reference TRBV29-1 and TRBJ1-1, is SAVISQKPSRDICQRGTSLTIQCQVDSQVTMMFWYRQQPGQSLTLIATANQGSEATYESGFVIDKFPISRPNLTFSTLTVSNMSPEDSSIYLCSVDRVITGGSLEEAFFGQGTRLTVV.

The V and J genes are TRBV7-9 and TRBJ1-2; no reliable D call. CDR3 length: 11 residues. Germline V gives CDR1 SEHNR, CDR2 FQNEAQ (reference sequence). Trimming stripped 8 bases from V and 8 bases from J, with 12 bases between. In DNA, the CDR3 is TGTGCCAGCTCCGAGGGCCGGGGCTACACCTTC. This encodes CASSEGRGYTF.

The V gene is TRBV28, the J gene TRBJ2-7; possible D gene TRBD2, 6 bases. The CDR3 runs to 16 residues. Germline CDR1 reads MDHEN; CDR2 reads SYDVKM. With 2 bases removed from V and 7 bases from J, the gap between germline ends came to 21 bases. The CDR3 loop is CASSLASAGPNGEQYF. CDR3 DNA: TGTGCCAGCAGTTTAGCTAGCGCCGGGCCCAATGGTGAGCAGTACTTC. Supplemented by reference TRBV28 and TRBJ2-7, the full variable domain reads DVKVTQSSRYLVKRTGEKVFLECVQDMDHENMFWYRQDPGLGLRLIYFSYDVKMKEKGDIPEGYSVSREKKERFSLILESASTNQTSMYLCASSLASAGPNGEQYFGPGTRLTVT.

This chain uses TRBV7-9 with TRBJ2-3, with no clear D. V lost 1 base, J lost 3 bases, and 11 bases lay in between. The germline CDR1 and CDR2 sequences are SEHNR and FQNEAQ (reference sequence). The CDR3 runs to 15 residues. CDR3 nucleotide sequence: TGTGCCAGCAGCTTAGGGCAGTATTCGACAGATACGCAGTATTTT. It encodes CASSLGQYSTDTQYF. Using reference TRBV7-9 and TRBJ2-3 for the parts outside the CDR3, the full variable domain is DTGVSQNPRHKITKRGQNVTFRCDPISEHNRLYWYRQTLGQGPEFLTYFQNEAQLEKSRLLSDRFSAERPKGSFSTLEIQRTEQGDSAMYLCASSLGQYSTDTQYFGPGTRLTVL.

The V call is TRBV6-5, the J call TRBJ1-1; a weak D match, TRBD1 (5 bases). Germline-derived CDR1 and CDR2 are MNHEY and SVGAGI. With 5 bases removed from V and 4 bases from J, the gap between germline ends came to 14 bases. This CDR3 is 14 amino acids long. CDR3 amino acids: CASSPGLQGTEAFF. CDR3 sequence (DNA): TGTGCCAGCAGTCCGGGACTGCAGGGCACTGAAGCTTTCTTT.

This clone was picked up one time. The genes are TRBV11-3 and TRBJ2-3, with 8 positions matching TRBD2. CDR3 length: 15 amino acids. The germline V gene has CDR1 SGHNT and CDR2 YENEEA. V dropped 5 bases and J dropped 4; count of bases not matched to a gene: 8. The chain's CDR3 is CASSAGGAEADTQYF. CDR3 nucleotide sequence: TGTGCCAGCAGCGCCGGGGGGGCCGAAGCAGATACGCAGTATTTT.

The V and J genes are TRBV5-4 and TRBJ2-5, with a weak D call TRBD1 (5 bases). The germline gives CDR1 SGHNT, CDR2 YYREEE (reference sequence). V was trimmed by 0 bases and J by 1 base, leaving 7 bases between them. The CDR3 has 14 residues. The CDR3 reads CASSLEGLQETQYF. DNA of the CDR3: TGTGCCAGCAGCTTGGAGGGGCTCCAAGAGACCCAGTACTTC. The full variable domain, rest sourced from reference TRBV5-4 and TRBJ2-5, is ETGVTQSPTHLIKTRGQQVTLRCSSQSGHNTVSWYQQALGQGPQFIFQYYREEENGRGNFPPRFSGLQFPNYSSELNVNALELDDSALYLCASSLEGLQETQYFGPGTRLLVL.

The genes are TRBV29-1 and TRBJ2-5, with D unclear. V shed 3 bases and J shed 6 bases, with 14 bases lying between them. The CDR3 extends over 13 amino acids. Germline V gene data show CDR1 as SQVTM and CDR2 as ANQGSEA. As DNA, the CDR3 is TGCAGCGTTGATGACGGGTACAAGAAGACCCAGTACTTC. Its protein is CSVDDGYKKTQYF.

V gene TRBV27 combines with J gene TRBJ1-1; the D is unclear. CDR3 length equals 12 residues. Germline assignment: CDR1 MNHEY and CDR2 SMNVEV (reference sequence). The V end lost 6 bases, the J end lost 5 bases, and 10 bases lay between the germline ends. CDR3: CASRRLGTEAFF. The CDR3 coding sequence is TGTGCCAGCAGGCGGCTGGGGACTGAAGCTTTCTTT.

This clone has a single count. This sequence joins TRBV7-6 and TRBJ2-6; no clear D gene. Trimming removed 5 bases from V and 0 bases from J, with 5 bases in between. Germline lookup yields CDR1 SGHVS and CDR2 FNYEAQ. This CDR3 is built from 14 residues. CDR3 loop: CASSRLSGANVLTF. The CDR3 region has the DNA TGTGCCAGCAGCCGTCTCTCTGGGGCCAACGTCCTGACTTTC.

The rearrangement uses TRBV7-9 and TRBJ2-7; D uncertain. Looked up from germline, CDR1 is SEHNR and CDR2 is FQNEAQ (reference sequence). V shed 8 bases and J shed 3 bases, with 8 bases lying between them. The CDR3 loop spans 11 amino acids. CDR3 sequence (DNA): TGTGCCAGCGGGGTGGGCTACGAGCAGTACTTC. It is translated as CASGVGYEQYF. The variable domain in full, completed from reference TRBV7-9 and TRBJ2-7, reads DTGVSQNPRHKITKRGQNVTFRCDPISEHNRLYWYRQTLGQGPEFLTYFQNEAQLEKSRLLSDRFSAERPKGSFSTLEIQRTEQGDSAMYLCASGVGYEQYFGPGTRLTVT.

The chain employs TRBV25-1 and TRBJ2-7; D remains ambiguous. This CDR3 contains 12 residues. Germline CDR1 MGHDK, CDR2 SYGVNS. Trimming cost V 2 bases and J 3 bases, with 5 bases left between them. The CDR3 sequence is CASSEIGYEQYF. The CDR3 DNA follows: TGTGCCAGCAGTGAAATCGGCTACGAGCAGTACTTC.

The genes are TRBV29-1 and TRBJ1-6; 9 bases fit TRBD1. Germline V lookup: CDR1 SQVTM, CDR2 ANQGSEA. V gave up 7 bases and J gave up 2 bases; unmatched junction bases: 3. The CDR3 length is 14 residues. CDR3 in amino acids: CSDGQGPYNSPLHF. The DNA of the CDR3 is TGCAGCGATGGACAGGGGCCCTATAATTCACCCCTCCACTTT.

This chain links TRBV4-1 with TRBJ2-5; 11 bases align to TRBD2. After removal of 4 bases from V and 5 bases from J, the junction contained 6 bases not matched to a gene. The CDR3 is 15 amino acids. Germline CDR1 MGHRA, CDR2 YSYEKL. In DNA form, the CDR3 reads TGCGCCAGCAGCCCGGTAGCGGGGGGGCCGGAGACCCAGTACTTC. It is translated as CASSPVAGGPETQYF.

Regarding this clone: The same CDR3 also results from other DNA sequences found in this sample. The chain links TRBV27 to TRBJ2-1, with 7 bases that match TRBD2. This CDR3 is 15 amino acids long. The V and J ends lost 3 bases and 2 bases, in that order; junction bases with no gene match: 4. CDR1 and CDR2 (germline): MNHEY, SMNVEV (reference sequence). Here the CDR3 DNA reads TGTGCCAGCAGTTTGAGTGGGGGGGCCTACAATGAGCAGTTCTTC. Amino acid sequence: CASSLSGGAYNEQFF.

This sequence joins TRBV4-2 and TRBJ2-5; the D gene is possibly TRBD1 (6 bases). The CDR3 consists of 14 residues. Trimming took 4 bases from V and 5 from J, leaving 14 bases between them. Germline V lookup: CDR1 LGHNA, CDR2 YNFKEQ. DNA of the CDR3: TGTGCCAGCAGCCCTCGAGGACAGTTTGAGACCCAGTACTTC. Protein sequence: CASSPRGQFETQYF.